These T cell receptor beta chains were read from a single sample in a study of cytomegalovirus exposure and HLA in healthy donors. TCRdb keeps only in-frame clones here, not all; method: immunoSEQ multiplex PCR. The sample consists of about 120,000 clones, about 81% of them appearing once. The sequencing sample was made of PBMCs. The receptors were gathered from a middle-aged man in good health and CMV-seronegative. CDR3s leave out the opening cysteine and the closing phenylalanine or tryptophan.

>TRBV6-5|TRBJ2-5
ASNAGQGPATQY
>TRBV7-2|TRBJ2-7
ASSFTSGGTYEQY
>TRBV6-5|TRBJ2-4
ASRDRDDIQY
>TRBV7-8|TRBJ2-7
ASSSRTISYEQY
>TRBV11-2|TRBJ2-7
ASSLGTLAGAGYEQY
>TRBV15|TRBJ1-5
ATSRDQRSNQPQH
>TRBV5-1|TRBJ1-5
ASSVDSLNQPQH
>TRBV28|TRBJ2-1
ASSIAGANNEQF
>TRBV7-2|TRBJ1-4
ASSSGGGGEKLF
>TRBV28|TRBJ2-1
ASSPTLAGGGNEQF
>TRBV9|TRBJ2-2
ASSPHGASGYDLTGELF
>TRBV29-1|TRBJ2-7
SVELADYEQY
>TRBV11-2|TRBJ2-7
ASSLRRTGDYEQY
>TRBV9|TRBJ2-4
ASSVELGGPLAKNIQY
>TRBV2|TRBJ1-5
ASSELGPSNQPQH
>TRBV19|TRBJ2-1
ASSMISGGLREQF
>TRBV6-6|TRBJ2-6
ASSYPRSSGANVLT
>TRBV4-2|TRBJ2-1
ASSQPQGTSGSGEQF
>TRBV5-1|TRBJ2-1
ASSLSGDSYNEQF
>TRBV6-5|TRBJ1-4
ASSRQPTNEKLF
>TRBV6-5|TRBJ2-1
ASRGRQTYNEQF
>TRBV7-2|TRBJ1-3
ASSPRSGNTIY
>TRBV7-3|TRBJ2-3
ASKRDTTSTDTQY
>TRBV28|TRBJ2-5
ASSSPTGFDETQY
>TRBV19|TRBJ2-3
ASSESRRWADTQY
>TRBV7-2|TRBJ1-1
ASSYQNTEAF
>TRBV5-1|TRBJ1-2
ASSPDRDGYT
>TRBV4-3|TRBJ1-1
ASSQGQRDTEAF
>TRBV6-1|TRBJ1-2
ASSELGSNYGYT
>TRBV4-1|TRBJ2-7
ASSQGSGGRFYEQY
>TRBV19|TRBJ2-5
ASSMLGGLGETQY
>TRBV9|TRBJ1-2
ASSVAGGDRGGSRGYT
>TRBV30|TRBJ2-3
AWTSGISTDTQY